The source of this T cell receptor (beta chain) is a study of blood T cell repertoires in COVID-19. Study details: Material from acute and convalescent COVID-19 was sourced from the United States, Italy and Spain. PBMCs, B-cell-depleted T cells, or T cells provided the cDNA or gDNA that made up the material.

The V and J ends lost 0 bases and 6 bases respectively, with 17 bases between them. The length of the CDR3 is 16 residues. The germline V gene encodes CDR1 LGHNA and CDR2 YNFKEQ. Seattle's cohort entered during active infection and was followed longitudinally. This clone came up many times. Authors' methods: Estimated nucleated cell counts came from reference gene primer amplification. Only in-frame clones appear in the TCRdb table, and some are missing; sequencing was by immunoSEQ multiplex PCR. V, J and clone size reflect that table, while D and trimming were determined from the DNA. The table lists some 310,000 clones, roughly nine tenths of them singletons.

The sequencing input was peripheral blood. The chain combines TRBV4-2 with TRBJ1-2; D is unresolved. The clonotype originates from a woman younger than 45 with COVID-19, enrolled during active disease. CDR3 residues: CASSQDVEGVVNGYTF. The CDR3 DNA sequence: TGTGCCAGCAGCCAAGATGTAGAGGGAGTGGTGAATGGCTACACCTTC.